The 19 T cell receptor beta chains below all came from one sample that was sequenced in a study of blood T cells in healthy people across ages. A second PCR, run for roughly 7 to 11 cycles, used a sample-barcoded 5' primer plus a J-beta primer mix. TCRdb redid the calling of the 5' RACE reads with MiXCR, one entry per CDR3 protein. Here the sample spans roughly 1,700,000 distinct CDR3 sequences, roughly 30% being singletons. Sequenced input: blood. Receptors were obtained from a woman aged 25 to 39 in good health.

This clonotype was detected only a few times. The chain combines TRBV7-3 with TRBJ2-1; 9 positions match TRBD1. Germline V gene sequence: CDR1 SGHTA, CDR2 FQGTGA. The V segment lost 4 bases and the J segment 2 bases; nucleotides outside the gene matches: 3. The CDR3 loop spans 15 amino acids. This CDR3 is CASSWTGVPYNEQFF. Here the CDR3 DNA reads TGTGCCAGCAGCTGGACAGGGGTGCCCTACAATGAGCAGTTCTTC.

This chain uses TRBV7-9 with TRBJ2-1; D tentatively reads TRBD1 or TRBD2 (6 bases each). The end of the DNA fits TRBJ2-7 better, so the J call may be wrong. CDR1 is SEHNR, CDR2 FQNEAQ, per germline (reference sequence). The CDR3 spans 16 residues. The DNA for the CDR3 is TGTGCCAGCAGCTTCCACCGTCGACAGGACTACAATGAGCAGTACTTC. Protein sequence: CASSFHRRQDYNEQYF.

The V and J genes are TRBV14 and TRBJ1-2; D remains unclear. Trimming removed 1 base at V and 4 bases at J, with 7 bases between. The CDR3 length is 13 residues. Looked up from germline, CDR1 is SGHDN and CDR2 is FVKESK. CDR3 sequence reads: CASSQGLGYGYTF. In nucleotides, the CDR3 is TGTGCCAGCAGCCAAGGCCTGGGCTATGGCTACACCTTC.

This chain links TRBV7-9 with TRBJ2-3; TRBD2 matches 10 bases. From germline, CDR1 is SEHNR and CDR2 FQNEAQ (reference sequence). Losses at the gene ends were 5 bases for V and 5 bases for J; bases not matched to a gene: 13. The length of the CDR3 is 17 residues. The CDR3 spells CASSPFELAGVVDTQYF. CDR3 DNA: TGTGCCAGCAGCCCGTTCGAGCTAGCGGGAGTTGTAGATACGCAGTATTTT.

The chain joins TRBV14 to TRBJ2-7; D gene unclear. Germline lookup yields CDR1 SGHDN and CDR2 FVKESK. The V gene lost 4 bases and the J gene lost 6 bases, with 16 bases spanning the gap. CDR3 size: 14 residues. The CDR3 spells CASSPTKFSSEQYF. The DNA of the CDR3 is TGTGCCAGCAGCCCGACCAAGTTTAGTAGCGAGCAGTACTTC.

The CDR3 is CASSFSGGAGNQPQHF. CDR3 nucleotide sequence: TGTGCCAGCAGCTTCTCAGGGGGCGCGGGTAATCAGCCCCAGCATTTT. V is TRBV7-9 and J is TRBJ1-5; 8 bases map to TRBD1. CDR3 size: 16 residues. After removal of 3 bases from V and 4 bases from J, the junction contained 8 bases not matched to a gene. Germline V gene lookup returns CDR1 SEHNR and CDR2 FQNEAQ (reference sequence).

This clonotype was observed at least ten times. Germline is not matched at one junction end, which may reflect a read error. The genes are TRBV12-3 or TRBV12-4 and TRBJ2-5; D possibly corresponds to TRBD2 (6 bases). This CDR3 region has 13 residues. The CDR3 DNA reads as TGCGCCAGCAGCCTCAGACTAGAAGAGACCCAGTACTTC. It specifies CASSLRLEETQYF.

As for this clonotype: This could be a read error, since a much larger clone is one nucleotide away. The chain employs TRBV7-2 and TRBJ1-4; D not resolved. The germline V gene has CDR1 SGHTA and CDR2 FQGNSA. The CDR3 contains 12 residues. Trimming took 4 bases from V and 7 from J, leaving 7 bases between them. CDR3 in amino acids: CASSSMGEKLFF. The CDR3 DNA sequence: TGTGCCAGCAGCTCAATGGGTGAAAAACTGTTTTTT. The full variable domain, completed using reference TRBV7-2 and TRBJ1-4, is GAGVSQSPSNKVTEKGKDVELRCDPISGHTALYWYRQSLGQGLEFLIYFQGNSAPDKSGLPSDRFSAERTGGSVSTLTIQRTQQEDSAVYLCASSSMGEKLFFGSGTQLSVL.

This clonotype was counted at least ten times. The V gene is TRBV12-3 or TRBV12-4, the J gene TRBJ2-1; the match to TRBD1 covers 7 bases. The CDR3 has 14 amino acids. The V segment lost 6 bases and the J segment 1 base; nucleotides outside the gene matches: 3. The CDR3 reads CASRYRGSYNEQFF. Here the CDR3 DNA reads TGTGCCAGCAGGTACAGGGGTTCCTACAATGAGCAGTTCTTC.

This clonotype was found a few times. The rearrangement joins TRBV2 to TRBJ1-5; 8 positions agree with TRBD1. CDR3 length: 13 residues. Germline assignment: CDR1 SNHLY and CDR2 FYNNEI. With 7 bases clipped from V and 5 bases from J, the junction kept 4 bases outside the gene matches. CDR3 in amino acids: CASTAGGYQPQHF. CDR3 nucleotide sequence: TGTGCCAGCACGGCAGGGGGCTATCAGCCCCAGCATTTT. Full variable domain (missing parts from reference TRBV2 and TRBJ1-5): EPEVTQTPSHQVTQMGQEVILRCVPISNHLYFYWYRQILGQKVEFLVSFYNNEISEKSEIFDDQFSVERPDGSNFTLKIRSTKLEDSAMYFCASTAGGYQPQHFGDGTRLSIL.

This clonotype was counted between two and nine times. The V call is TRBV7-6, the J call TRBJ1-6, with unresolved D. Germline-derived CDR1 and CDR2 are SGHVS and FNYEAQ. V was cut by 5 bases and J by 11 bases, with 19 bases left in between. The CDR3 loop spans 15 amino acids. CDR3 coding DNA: TGTGCCAGCAGCCCCGGACCCCTGGGGAGCGCACCCCTCCACTTT. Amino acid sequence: CASSPGPLGSAPLHF.

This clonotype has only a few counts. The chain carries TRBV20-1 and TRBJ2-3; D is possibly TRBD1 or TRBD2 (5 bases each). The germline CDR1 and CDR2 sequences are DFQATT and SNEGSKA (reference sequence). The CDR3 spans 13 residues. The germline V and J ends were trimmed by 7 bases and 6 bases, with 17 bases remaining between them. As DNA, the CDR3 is TGCAGTGGCAAGTGGGACCTCACGGATACGCAGTATTTT. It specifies CSGKWDLTDTQYF.

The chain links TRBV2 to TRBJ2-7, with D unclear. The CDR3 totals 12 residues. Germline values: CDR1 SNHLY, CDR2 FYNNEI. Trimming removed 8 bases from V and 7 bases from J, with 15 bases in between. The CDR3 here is CASQNAVGEQYF. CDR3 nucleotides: TGTGCCAGCCAAAATGCGGTAGGGGAGCAGTACTTC.

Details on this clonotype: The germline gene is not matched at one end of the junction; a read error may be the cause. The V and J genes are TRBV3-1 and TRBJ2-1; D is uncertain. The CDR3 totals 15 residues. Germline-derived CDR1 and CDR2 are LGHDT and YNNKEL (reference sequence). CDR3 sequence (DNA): TGTGTCAGCAGCCAAGGAGCTCCGGGCATCGGTGAGCAGTTCTTC. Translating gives CVSSQGAPGIGEQFF.

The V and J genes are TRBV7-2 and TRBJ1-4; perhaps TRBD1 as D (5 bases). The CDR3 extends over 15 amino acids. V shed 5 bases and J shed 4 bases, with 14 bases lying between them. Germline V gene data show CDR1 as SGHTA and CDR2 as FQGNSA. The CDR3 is CASSRDGGGNEKLFF. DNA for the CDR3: TGTGCCAGCAGCAGGGACGGTGGGGGTAATGAAAAACTGTTTTTT. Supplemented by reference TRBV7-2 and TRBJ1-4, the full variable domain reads GAGVSQSPSNKVTEKGKDVELRCDPISGHTALYWYRQSLGQGLEFLIYFQGNSAPDKSGLPSDRFSAERTGGSVSTLTIQRTQQEDSAVYLCASSRDGGGNEKLFFGSGTQLSVL.

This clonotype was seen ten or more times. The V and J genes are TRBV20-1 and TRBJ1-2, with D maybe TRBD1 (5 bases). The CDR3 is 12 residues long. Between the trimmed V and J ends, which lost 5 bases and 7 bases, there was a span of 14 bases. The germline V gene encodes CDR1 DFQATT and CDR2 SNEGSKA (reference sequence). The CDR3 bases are TGCAGTGCTCCCCCAGCAGGGAGTGGCTACACCTTC. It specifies CSAPPAGSGYTF.

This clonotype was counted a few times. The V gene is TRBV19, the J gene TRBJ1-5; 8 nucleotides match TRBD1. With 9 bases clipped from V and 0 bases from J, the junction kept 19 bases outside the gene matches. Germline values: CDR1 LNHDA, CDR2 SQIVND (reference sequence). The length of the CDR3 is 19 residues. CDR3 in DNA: TGTGCCAGCAGAACTTCGAAAGGGACAGGTACTATTAGCAATCAGCCCCAGCATTTT. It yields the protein CASRTSKGTGTISNQPQHF.

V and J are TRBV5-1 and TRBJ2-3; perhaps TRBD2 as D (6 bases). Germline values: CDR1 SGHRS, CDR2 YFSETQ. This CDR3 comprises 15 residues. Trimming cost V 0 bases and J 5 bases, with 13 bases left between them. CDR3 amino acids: CASSLAFRREDTQYF. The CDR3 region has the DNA TGCGCCAGCAGCTTGGCCTTTAGGCGGGAAGATACGCAGTATTTT.

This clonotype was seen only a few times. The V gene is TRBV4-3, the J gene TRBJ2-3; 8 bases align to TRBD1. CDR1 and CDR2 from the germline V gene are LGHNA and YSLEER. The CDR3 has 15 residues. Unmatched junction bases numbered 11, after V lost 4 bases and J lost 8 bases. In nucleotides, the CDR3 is TGCGCCAGCAGCCCCCGGACAGGGTGGGGTGGTACGCAGTATTTT. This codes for CASSPRTGWGGTQYF.